This TCR beta chain is drawn from a study of regulatory T cells in long-lasting Graves disease. Overall study context: Recently diagnosed Graves' patients had received antithyroid drugs for under 3 months. Notes on the study in general: Persistent disease showed a preference for TRBV28, TRBJ1-2 and TRBJ2-5.

CDR1 is SGHTA and CDR2 is FQGNSA in the germline V gene. Trimming removed 5 bases at V and 3 bases at J, with 11 bases between. There are 14 residues in the CDR3. Construction of TCR beta libraries relied on iRepertoire HTBI primers and on Arm-PCR targeting CDR3 regions. TCRdb recomputed calls from the multiplex PCR reads with MiXCR, one row per CDR3 protein. The sample records around 250,000 distinct CDR3 sequences, around 18% being singletons. Time point here: newly diagnosed GD, antithyroid drugs for less than 3 months. After RNA was extracted from PBMCs, the TCR library was made from it. Roughly 9.9-milliliter peripheral blood samples went into EDTA tubes. This clonotype was counted a few times. Antigen specificity is unknown. A much larger clone differs by one base, so this may be a read error.

V gene TRBV7-2 combines with J gene TRBJ1-3, with a possible D match to TRBD1 (5 bases). The receptor's source is a female donor with Graves disease. Sequenced material: peripheral blood mononuclear cells (PBMCs), taken at new diagnosis, from a patient treated with antithyroid drugs. CDR3 protein: CASSLGTFGNTIYF. DNA of the CDR3: TGTGCCAGCAGCCTCGGGACTTTTGGAAACACCATATATTTT.